This T cell receptor beta chain derives from a study of CD8+ T cells in alopecia areata. General study results and limits: Scalp data also include sequences from resident alphabeta T cells of normal skin. Researchers say the link of baseline CD8+ expansion to response remains uncertain, with one nonresponder. Across lesional scalp, and particularly alopecia totalis/universalis, clonality surpassed that of normal scalp. While tofacitinib was given, many expanded lesional clones persisted in scalp and blood.

Sequencing used cDNA as its template, made by extracting RNA and reverse transcribing it. The assay was immunoSEQ multiplex PCR, and TCRdb's table has in-frame clones only and misses some. The data show 150,000 to 200,000 clones, under 60% seen once. This clone was seen only once. No antigen is known for it. Treatment meaning: oral pan-JAK inhibitor, 5-10 mg twice daily. The CDR3 consists of 13 residues. V was cut by 0 bases and J by 3 bases, with 6 bases left in between. Per the germline V gene, CDR1 is MGHRA and CDR2 is YSYEKL. The TCR was taken from a human donor with alopecia areata. Specimen: CD8+ T cells sorted from blood, collected at week 24, from a patient treated with tofacitinib. The rearrangement links TRBV4-1 to TRBJ2-7, with a tentative D call TRBD1 (5 bases). CDR3 sequence (DNA): TGCGCCAGCAGCCAAGAAGGACACTACGAGCAGTACTTC. Its translation is CASSQEGHYEQYF.